Shown below are 10 T cell receptor beta chains from a single sample sequenced in a study of identical twins. Using its own MiXCR run on the 5' RACE reads, TCRdb lists one record per CDR3 protein. The sample consists of about 530,000 distinct CDR3 sequences, under 25% of them appearing once. These data were also reused for a study on yellow fever vaccine responses in identical twins.

The specimen sequenced was CD4+ T cells sorted from blood. The receptor source for this set is a woman aged 18-29 years in good health.

CDR3 bases: TGTGCCAGCACCACTTCATACCGCGGCAGCTACACCTTC. Its protein product is CASTTSYRGSYTF. The chain couples TRBV28 to TRBJ1-2; D remains unclear. Germline lookup yields CDR1 MDHEN and CDR2 SYDVKM. Trimming took off 7 bases at V and 9 bases at J, with 18 bases between the two ends. CDR3 size: 13 residues.

This chain uses TRBV2 with TRBJ2-3; no clear D gene. Trimming removed 4 bases from V and 1 base from J, with 9 bases in between. The CDR3 length is 14 residues. CDR1 SNHLY and CDR2 FYNNEI come from the germline V gene. As DNA, the CDR3 is TGTGCCAGCAGTGGCCCAGCCCGCACAGATACGCAGTATTTT. Residues: CASSGPARTDTQYF.

The genes are TRBV2 and TRBJ2-7, with 10 bases matching TRBD1. This CDR3 is built from 14 residues. V lost 3 bases, J lost 7 bases, and 6 bases stayed unmatched. Germline V gene lookup returns CDR1 SNHLY and CDR2 FYNNEI. The CDR3: CASSDPGQGREQYF. CDR3 nucleotide sequence: TGTGCCAGCAGTGATCCGGGACAGGGGCGTGAGCAGTACTTC. Supplemented by reference TRBV2 and TRBJ2-7, the full variable domain reads EPEVTQTPSHQVTQMGQEVILRCVPISNHLYFYWYRQILGQKVEFLVSFYNNEISEKSEIFDDQFSVERPDGSNFTLKIRSTKLEDSAMYFCASSDPGQGREQYFGPGTRLTVT.

This clonotype showed up many times. The V gene is TRBV5-1, the J gene TRBJ2-1; D uncertain. Germline loops: CDR1 SGHRS, CDR2 YFSETQ. V was shortened by 1 base and J by 5 bases, with 4 bases between the two germline ends. The CDR3 has 12 residues. The CDR3 nucleotides read TGCGCCAGCAGCTTGATCCACAATGAGCAGTTCTTC. This encodes CASSLIHNEQFF.

The rearrangement links TRBV4-1 to TRBJ2-1; D might be TRBD2 (6 bases). Deletions cut 7 bases from V and 0 bases from J, with 13 bases between. The CDR3 spans 15 residues. The germline gives CDR1 MGHRA, CDR2 YSYEKL. The CDR3 DNA sequence: TGCGCCAGCATGAATAGCGGAAGCTCCTACAATGAGCAGTTCTTC. This sequence encodes CASMNSGSSYNEQFF.

This clonotype was detected a few times. The chain joins TRBV5-1 to TRBJ2-4; weak D call: TRBD1 (6 bases). The CDR3 consists of 16 residues. The V and J ends lost 0 bases and 1 base respectively, with 11 bases between them. Germline V gene data show CDR1 as SGHRS and CDR2 as YFSETQ. CDR3: CASSLEGQGAKNIQYF. The CDR3 region has the DNA TGCGCCAGCAGCTTGGAGGGCCAGGGGGCCAAAAACATTCAGTACTTC.

This clonotype came up a few times. The chain combines TRBV27 with TRBJ2-3; TRBD2 matches at 7 bases. V lost 1 base to trimming and J lost 3 bases; unmatched junction nucleotides: 1. This CDR3 contains 14 residues. Germline assignment: CDR1 MNHEY and CDR2 SMNVEV (reference sequence). DNA of the CDR3: TGTGCCAGCAGTTTATGGACTAGAACAGATACGCAGTATTTT. Amino acids: CASSLWTRTDTQYF.

For the CDR3, the DNA is TGTGCCAGCAGCCAAAATGGGGGGCTGAACACTGAAGCTTTCTTT. This translates into CASSQNGGLNTEAFF. The chain recombines TRBV3-1 with TRBJ1-1; a possible D gene is TRBD1 (6 bases). Germline loops: CDR1 LGHDT, CDR2 YNNKEL (reference sequence). The V and J ends lost 2 bases and 0 bases respectively, with 10 bases between them. The CDR3 has 15 residues.

This clonotype was observed a single time. The CDR3 ends on some other residue instead of the conserved phenylalanine or tryptophan, so this is likely a read error. The rearrangement uses TRBV7-9 and TRBJ1-1, with no clear D. V shed 5 bases and J shed 4 bases, with 14 bases lying between them. The germline CDR1 and CDR2 sequences are SEHNR and FQNEAQ (reference sequence). This CDR3 has 14 amino acids. The CDR3, as DNA: TGTGCCAGCAGCCCACAAGACTGGCGCACTGAAGCTTTCATT. Translation: CASSPQDWRTEAFI.

This chain joins TRBV12-3 or TRBV12-4 and TRBJ2-2, with 8 bases matching TRBD2. J was trimmed by 6 bases and V by 3 bases; bases with no gene match: 9. The CDR3 is made up of 16 amino acids. Here the CDR3 reads CASSFRSGSRPGELFF. The CDR3 region has the DNA TGTGCCAGCAGTTTTAGGAGCGGGAGTCGTCCCGGGGAGCTGTTTTTT.